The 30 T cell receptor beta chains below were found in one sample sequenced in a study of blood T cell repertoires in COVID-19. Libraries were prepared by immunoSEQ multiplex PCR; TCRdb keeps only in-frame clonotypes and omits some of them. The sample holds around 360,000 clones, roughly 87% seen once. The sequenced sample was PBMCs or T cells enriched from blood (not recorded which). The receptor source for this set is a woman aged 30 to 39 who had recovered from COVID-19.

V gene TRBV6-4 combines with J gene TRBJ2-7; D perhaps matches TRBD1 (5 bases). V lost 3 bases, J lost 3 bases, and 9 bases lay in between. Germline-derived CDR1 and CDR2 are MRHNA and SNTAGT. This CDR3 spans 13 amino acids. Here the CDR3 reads CASSEWQGYEQYF. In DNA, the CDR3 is TGTGCCAGCAGTGAGTGGCAGGGCTACGAGCAGTACTTC.

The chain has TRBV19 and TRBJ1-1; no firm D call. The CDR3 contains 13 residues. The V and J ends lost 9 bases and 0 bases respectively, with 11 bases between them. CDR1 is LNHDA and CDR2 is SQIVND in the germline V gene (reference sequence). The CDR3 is CASRNRLNTEAFF. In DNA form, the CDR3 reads TGTGCCAGCAGGAACCGTCTGAACACTGAAGCTTTCTTT.

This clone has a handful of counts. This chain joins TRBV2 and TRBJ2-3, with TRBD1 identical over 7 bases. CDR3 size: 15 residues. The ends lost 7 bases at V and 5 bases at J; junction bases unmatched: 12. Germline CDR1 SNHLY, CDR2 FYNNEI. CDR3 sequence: CASTREGGRKDTQYF. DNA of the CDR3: TGTGCCAGCACGAGGGAAGGGGGCCGGAAAGATACGCAGTATTTT.

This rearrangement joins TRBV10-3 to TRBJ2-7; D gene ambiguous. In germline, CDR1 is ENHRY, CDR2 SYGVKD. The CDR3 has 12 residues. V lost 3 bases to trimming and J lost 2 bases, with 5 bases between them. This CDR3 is CAISEITYEQYF. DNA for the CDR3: TGTGCCATCAGTGAAATCACCTACGAGCAGTACTTC.

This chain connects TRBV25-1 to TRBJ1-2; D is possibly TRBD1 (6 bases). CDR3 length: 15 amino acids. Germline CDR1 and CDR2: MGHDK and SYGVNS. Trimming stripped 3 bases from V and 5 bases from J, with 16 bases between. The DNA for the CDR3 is TGTGCCAGCAGTGACGGGAGGGGGTCGGGATATGGCTACACCTTC. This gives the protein CASSDGRGSGYGYTF.

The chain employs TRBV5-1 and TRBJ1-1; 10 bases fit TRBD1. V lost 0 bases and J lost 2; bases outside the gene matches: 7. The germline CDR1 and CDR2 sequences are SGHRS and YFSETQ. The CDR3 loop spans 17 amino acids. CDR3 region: CASSLVEGTGANTEAFF. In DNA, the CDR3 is TGCGCCAGCAGCTTGGTCGAAGGGACAGGGGCCAACACTGAAGCTTTCTTT.

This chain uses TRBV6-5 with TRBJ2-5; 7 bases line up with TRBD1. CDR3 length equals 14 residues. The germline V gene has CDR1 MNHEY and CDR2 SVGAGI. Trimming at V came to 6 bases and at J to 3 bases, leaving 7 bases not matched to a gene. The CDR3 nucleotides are TGTGCCAGCAGGACAGGGCTCCGAGAAGAGACCCAGTACTTC. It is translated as CASRTGLREETQYF.

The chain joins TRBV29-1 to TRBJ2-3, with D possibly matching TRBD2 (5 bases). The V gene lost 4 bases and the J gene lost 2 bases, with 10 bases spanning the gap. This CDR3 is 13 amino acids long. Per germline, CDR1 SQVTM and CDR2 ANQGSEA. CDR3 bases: TGCAGCGTTGGAGGACTGTACACAGATACGCAGTATTTT. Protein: CSVGGLYTDTQYF.

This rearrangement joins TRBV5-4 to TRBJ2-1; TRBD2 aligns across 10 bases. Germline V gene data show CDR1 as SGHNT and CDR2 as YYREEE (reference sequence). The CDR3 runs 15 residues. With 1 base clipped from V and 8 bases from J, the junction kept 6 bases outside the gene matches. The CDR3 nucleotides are TGTGCCAGCAGCTTGCCTAGCGGGGGTCGGGATGAGCAGTTCTTC. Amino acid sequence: CASSLPSGGRDEQFF.

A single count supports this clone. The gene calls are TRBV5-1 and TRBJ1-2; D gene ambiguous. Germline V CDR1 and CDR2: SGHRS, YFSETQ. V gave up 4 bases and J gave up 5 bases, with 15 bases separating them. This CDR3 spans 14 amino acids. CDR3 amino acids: CASSTNGGGYGYTF. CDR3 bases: TGCGCCAGCAGCACAAACGGAGGAGGGTATGGCTACACCTTC.

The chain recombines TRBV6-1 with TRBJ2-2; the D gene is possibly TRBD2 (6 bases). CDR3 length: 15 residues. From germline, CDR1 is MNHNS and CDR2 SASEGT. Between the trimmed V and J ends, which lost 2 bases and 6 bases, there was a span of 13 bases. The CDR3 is CASSESRGGAGELFF. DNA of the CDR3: TGTGCCAGCAGTGAATCCCGGGGCGGGGCCGGGGAGCTGTTTTTT.

The CDR3 coding sequence is TGTGCCAGTAGTCCCAGTGGAAACACCATATATTTT. Encoded protein: CASSPSGNTIYF. The chain carries TRBV19 and TRBJ1-3; no firm D call. Between the trimmed V and J ends, which lost 5 bases and 3 bases, there was a span of 5 bases. CDR3 size: 12 residues. CDR1 is LNHDA, CDR2 SQIVND, per germline (reference sequence).

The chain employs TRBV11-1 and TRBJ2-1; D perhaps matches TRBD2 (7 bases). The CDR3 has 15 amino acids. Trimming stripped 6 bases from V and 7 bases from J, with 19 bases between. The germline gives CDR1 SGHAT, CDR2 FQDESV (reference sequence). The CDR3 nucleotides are TGTGCCAGCAGTCTGGCGGGGGCAGATCCAAATGAGCAGTTCTTC. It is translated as CASSLAGADPNEQFF.

The CDR3 bases are TGTGCCAGCAGCACAGCTAGCGGGAGGCCCAGAGCCGGGGAGCTGTTTTTT. It specifies CASSTASGRPRAGELFF. The rearrangement links TRBV5-4 to TRBJ2-2, with 11 bases lining up with TRBD2. The CDR3 runs to 17 residues. The V gene end was trimmed by 4 bases and the J gene end by 6 bases; junction bases not matched to a gene: 11. Germline CDR1 is SGHNT and CDR2 is YYREEE (reference sequence).

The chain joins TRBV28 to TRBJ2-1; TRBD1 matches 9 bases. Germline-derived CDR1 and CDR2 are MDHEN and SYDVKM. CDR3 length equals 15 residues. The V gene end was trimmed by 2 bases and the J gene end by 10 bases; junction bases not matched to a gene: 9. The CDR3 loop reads CASSLGGTGSKEQFF. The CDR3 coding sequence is TGTGCCAGCAGTTTAGGGGGGACAGGGTCCAAGGAGCAGTTCTTC. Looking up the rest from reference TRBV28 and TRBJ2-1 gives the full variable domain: DVKVTQSSRYLVKRTGEKVFLECVQDMDHENMFWYRQDPGLGLRLIYFSYDVKMKEKGDIPEGYSVSREKKERFSLILESASTNQTSMYLCASSLGGTGSKEQFFGPGTRLTVL.

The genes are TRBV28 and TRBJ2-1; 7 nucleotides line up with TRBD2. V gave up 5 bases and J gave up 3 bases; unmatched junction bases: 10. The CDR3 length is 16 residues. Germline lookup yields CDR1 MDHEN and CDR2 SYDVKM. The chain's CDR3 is CASSTPTSIFYNEQFF. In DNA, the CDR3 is TGTGCCAGCAGTACCCCGACTAGCATCTTCTACAATGAGCAGTTCTTC.

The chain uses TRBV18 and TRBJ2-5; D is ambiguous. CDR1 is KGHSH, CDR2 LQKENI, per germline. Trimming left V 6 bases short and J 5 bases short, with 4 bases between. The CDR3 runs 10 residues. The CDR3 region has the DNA TGTGCCAGCTCCGGTGAGACCCAGTACTTC. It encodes CASSGETQYF. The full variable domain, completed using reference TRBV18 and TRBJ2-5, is NAGVMQNPRHLVRRRGQEARLRCSPMKGHSHVYWYRQLPEEGLKFMVYLQKENIIDESGMPKERFSAEFPKEGPSILRIQQVVRGDSAAYFCASSGETQYFGPGTRLLVL.

The CDR3 here is CASSERGGTYEQYF. The CDR3 DNA reads as TGTGCCAGCAGTGAACGGGGGGGAACCTACGAGCAGTACTTC. The chain uses TRBV2 and TRBJ2-7; 8 bases line up with TRBD2. Germline assignment: CDR1 SNHLY and CDR2 FYNNEI. This CDR3 is 14 amino acids long. The junction had 2 bases not matched to a gene; V was cut back by 2 bases and J by 2 bases. The whole variable domain, filled in from reference TRBV2 and TRBJ2-7, reads EPEVTQTPSHQVTQMGQEVILRCVPISNHLYFYWYRQILGQKVEFLVSFYNNEISEKSEIFDDQFSVERPDGSNFTLKIRSTKLEDSAMYFCASSERGGTYEQYFGPGTRLTVT.

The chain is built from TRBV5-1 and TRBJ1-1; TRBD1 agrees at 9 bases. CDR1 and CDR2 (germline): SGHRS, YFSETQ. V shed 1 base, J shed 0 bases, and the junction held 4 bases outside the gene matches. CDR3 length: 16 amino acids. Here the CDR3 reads CASSLNRDRVNTEAFF. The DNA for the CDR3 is TGCGCCAGCAGCTTGAATCGGGACAGGGTGAACACTGAAGCTTTCTTT. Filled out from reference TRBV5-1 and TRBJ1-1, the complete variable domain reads KAGVTQTPRYLIKTRGQQVTLSCSPISGHRSVSWYQQTPGQGLQFLFEYFSETQRNKGNFPGRFSGRQFSNSRSEMNVSTLELGDSALYLCASSLNRDRVNTEAFFGQGTRLTVV.

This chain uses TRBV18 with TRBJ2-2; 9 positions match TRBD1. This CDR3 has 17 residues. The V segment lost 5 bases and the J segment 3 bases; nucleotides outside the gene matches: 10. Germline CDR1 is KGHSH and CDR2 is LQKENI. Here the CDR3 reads CASSSRLGQGDTGELFF. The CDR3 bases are TGTGCCAGCTCATCACGCTTGGGACAGGGCGACACCGGGGAGCTGTTTTTT.

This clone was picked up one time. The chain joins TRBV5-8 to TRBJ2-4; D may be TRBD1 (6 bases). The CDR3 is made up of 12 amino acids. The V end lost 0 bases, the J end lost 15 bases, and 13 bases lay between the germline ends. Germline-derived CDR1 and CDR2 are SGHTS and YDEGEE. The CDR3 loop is CASSLVRGVGYF. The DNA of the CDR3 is TGTGCCAGCAGCTTGGTCAGGGGAGTGGGGTACTTC. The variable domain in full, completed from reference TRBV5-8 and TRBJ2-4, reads EAGVTQSPTHLIKTRGQQATLRCSPISGHTSVYWYQQALGLGLQFLLWYDEGEERNRGNFPPRFSGRQFPNYSSELNVNALELEDSALYLCASSLVRGVGYFGAGTRLSVL.

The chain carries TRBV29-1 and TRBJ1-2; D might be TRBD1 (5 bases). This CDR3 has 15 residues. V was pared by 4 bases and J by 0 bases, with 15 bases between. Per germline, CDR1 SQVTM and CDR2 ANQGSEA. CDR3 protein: CSVVLGGPSNYGYTF. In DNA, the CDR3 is TGCAGCGTTGTTCTGGGGGGTCCTTCTAACTATGGCTACACCTTC.

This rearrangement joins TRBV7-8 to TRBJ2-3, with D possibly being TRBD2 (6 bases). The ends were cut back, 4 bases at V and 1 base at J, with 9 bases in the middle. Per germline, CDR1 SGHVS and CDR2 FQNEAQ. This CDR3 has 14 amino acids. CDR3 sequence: CASSSAGRTDTQYF. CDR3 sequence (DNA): TGTGCCAGCAGCTCGGCGGGACGCACAGATACGCAGTATTTT.

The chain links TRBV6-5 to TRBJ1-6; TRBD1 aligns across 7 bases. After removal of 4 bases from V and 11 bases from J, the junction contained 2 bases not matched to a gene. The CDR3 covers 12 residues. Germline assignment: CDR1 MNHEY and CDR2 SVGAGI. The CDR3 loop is CASSFGQAPLHF. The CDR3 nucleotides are TGTGCCAGCAGTTTCGGACAGGCACCCCTCCACTTT.

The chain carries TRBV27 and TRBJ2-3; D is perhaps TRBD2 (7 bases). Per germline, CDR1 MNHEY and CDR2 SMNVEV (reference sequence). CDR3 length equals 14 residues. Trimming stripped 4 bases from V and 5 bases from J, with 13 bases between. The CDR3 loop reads CASSWGGEGDTQYF. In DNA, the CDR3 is TGTGCCAGCAGTTGGGGGGGCGAGGGAGATACGCAGTATTTT.

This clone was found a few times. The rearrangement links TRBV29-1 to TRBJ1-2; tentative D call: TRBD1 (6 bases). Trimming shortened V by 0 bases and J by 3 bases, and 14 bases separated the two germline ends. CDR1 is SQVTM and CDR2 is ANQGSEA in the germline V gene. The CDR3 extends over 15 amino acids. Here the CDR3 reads CSVEDENRDYYGYTF. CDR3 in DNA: TGCAGCGTTGAAGATGAAAACAGGGATTACTATGGCTACACCTTC. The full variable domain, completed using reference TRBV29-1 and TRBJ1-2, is SAVISQKPSRDICQRGTSLTIQCQVDSQVTMMFWYRQQPGQSLTLIATANQGSEATYESGFVIDKFPISRPNLTFSTLTVSNMSPEDSSIYLCSVEDENRDYYGYTFGSGTRLTVV.

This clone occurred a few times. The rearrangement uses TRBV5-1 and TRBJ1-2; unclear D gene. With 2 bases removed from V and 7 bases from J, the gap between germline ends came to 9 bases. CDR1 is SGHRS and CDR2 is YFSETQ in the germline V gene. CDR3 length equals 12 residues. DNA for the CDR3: TGCGCCAGCAGCTTAGACACCAGTGGCTACACCTTC. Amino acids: CASSLDTSGYTF. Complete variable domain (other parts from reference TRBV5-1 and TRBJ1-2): KAGVTQTPRYLIKTRGQQVTLSCSPISGHRSVSWYQQTPGQGLQFLFEYFSETQRNKGNFPGRFSGRQFSNSRSEMNVSTLELGDSALYLCASSLDTSGYTFGSGTRLTVV.

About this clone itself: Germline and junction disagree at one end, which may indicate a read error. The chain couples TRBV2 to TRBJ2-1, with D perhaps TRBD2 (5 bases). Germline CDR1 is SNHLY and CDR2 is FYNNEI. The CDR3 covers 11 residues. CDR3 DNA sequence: TGTGCCAGCAGAGAAGGCGTCCGGGGGTTCTTC. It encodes CASREGVRGFF.

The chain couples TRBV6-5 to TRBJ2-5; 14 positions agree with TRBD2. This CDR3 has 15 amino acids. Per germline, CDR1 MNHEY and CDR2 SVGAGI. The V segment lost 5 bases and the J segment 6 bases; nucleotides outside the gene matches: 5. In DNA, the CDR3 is TGTGCCAGCAGTATTGGACTAGCGGGGGGCAAGACCCAGTACTTC. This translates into CASSIGLAGGKTQYF.

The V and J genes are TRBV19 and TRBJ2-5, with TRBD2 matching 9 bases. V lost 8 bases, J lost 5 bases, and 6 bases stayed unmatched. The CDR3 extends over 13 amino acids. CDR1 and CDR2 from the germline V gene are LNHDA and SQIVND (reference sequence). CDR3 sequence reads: CASCGGVQETQYF. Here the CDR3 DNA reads TGTGCCAGTTGCGGGGGGGTTCAGGAGACCCAGTACTTC. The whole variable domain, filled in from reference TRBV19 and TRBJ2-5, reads DGGITQSPKYLFRKEGQNVTLSCEQNLNHDAMYWYRQDPGQGLRLIYYSQIVNDFQKGDIAEGYSVSREKKESFPLTVTSAQKNPTAFYLCASCGGVQETQYFGPGTRLLVL.